This T cell receptor (beta chain) was profiled in a study of T cell repertoires in cytomegalovirus infection. The CDR3 length is 13 residues. V lost 7 bases and J 6 bases, leaving 13 bases between the germline ends. This clonotype has a handful of counts. TCRdb ran MiXCR on the reads and lists one entry per CDR3 protein. The profile shows about 450,000 distinct CDR3 sequences, about a third of them singletons. The V call is TRBV12-3 or TRBV12-4, the J call TRBJ1-5; D perhaps matches TRBD1 (6 bases). The receptor comes from a human donor in good health (CMV status not recorded). Some clones in this sample may be carry-over from other donors' samples. Sequencing was carried out using PBMCs. As DNA, the CDR3 is TGTGCCAGCACCGTGACAGGCGGTCAGCCCCAGCATTTT. Translated: CASTVTGGQPQHF.